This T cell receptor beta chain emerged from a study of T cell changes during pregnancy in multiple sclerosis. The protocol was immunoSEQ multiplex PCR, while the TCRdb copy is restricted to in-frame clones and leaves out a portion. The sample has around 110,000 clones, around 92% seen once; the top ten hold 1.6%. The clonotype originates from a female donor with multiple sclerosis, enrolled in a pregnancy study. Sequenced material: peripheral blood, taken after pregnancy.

CDR3 DNA sequence: TGTGCCAGCAGCTTGTCTGTTGGGGCCACAGATACGCAGTATTTT. This translates into CASSLSVGATDTQYF. This chain joins TRBV7-6 and TRBJ2-3; D may be TRBD1 (5 bases). Trimming removed 3 bases from V and 2 bases from J, with 12 bases in between. Germline assignment: CDR1 SGHVS and CDR2 FNYEAQ. The CDR3 spans 15 residues. Variable domain in full (rest from reference TRBV7-6 and TRBJ2-3): GAGVSQSPRYKVTKRGQDVALRCDPISGHVSLYWYRQALGQGPEFLTYFNYEAQQDKSGLPNDRFSAERPEGSISTLTIQRTEQRDSAMYRCASSLSVGATDTQYFGPGTRLTVL.